One sample yielded the 11 T cell receptor beta chains listed below, sequenced in a study of cytomegalovirus exposure and HLA in healthy donors (dated by TCRdb to about 2017). The library was built by means of the immunoSEQ multiplex PCR assay. The multiplex PCR relied on a mix of 60 forward primers for TCR Vbeta segments and 13 reverse primers for TCR Jbeta segments. As stored in TCRdb, this immuneACCESS dataset retains in-frame rearrangements with V and J assigned. A fraction of the clones does not appear; measured against another copy, unresolved V genes explain less than half of the discrepancy, and the remainder lacks a known reason. A total of 150,000 to 170,000 clones appear in this sample, 60% to 85% of them only once. The top ten constitute about 4% of the sample. Material: PBMCs. The receptor set was obtained from a woman aged 40-49 years in good health and CMV-seronegative.

The chain recombines TRBV27 with TRBJ2-3; 8 bases match TRBD2. The V gene's germline CDR1 is MNHEY and CDR2 SMNVEV (reference sequence). The CDR3 spans 15 residues. With 5 bases clipped from V and 3 bases from J, the junction kept 7 bases outside the gene matches. CDR3 sequence: CASSARGGATDTQYF. CDR3 sequence (DNA): TGTGCCAGCAGTGCCCGGGGGGGTGCAACAGATACGCAGTATTTT.

The V call is TRBV18, the J call TRBJ2-5; no clear D. Germline V gene data show CDR1 as KGHSH and CDR2 as LQKENI. The CDR3 length is 15 residues. V shed 0 bases and J shed 4 bases, with 12 bases lying between them. The CDR3 sequence is CASSPPERTGETQYF. Written as DNA, the CDR3 is TGTGCCAGCTCACCACCGGAAAGAACGGGAGAGACCCAGTACTTC.

The genes are TRBV11-3 and TRBJ1-5, with a weak D call TRBD1 (5 bases). The V and J ends lost 6 bases and 5 bases respectively, with 11 bases between them. The CDR3 totals 13 residues. Germline lookup yields CDR1 SGHNT and CDR2 YENEEA. For the CDR3, the DNA is TGTGCCAGCAGGCCGGGGGACGATCAGCCCCAGCATTTT. Encoded protein: CASRPGDDQPQHF.

The rearrangement joins TRBV2 to TRBJ2-3; perhaps TRBD2 as D (5 bases). Germline CDR1 is SNHLY and CDR2 is FYNNEI. The CDR3 extends over 19 amino acids. Trimming pared 0 bases from V and 4 bases from J, leaving 23 bases between. CDR3 sequence reads: CASSEAPPGGGLVADTQYF. CDR3 nucleotide sequence: TGTGCCAGCAGTGAAGCGCCCCCTGGCGGCGGGTTAGTAGCAGATACGCAGTATTTT.

This clone has more than one count but fewer than ten. This chain joins TRBV11-2 and TRBJ2-1, with 8 bases matching TRBD1. With 1 base clipped from V and 6 bases from J, the junction kept 5 bases outside the gene matches. Looked up from germline, CDR1 is SGHAT and CDR2 is FQNNGV. The CDR3 spans 15 residues. The CDR3, as DNA: TGTGCCAGCAGCTTAGGACAGGGGTCCGGCAATGAGCAGTTCTTC. Amino acid sequence: CASSLGQGSGNEQFF.

The V gene is TRBV29-1, the J gene TRBJ2-5, with 7 bases matching TRBD1. The CDR3 is made up of 13 amino acids. Germline assignment: CDR1 SQVTM and CDR2 ANQGSEA. Unmatched junction bases numbered 6, after V lost 7 bases and J lost 1 base. The CDR3 coding sequence is TGCAGCGGAAGGACAGGACCCCAAGAGACCCAGTACTTC. Residues: CSGRTGPQETQYF.

The J gene is TRBJ1-3, the V gene TRBV28; D ambiguous. The CDR3 contains 12 residues. CDR1 is MDHEN and CDR2 is SYDVKM in the germline V gene. The V end was cut by 6 bases, the J end by 3 bases, with 6 bases between. CDR3 sequence (DNA): TGTGCCAGCAGGCCCAGTGGAAACACCATATATTTT. It encodes CASRPSGNTIYF.

This chain connects TRBV5-1 to TRBJ2-7, with a weak D call TRBD1 (6 bases). This CDR3 is built from 14 residues. Trimming shortened V by 3 bases and J by 3 bases, and 13 bases separated the two germline ends. Looked up from germline, CDR1 is SGHRS and CDR2 is YFSETQ. DNA of the CDR3: TGCGCCAGCAGCTCGGGACAAGGCAGCTACGAGCAGTACTTC. Residues: CASSSGQGSYEQYF.

With regard to this clone: Because the CDR3's place on the DNA is in doubt, the DNA is left out and the CDR3 is given as listed by TCRdb. The CDR3 sequence: CASILGVAAPGNYGYTF. The chain employs TRBV2 and TRBJ1-2. Per germline, CDR1 SNHLY and CDR2 FYNNEI. The CDR3 sequence runs 17 residues, both termini included.

In this sample, this clone turned up a few times. The chain employs TRBV6-6 and TRBJ1-2; D is perhaps TRBD1 (5 bases). Germline V lookup: CDR1 MNHNY, CDR2 SVGAGI (reference sequence). There are 14 residues in the CDR3. V shed 2 bases and J shed 1 base, with 8 bases lying between them. CDR3 in amino acids: CASSYGQNNYGYTF. CDR3 nucleotide sequence: TGTGCCAGCAGTTACGGACAAAATAACTATGGCTACACCTTC.

V usage is TRBV19 and J usage is TRBJ1-5; D is uncertain. The V end lost 7 bases, the J end lost 4 bases, and 17 bases lay between the germline ends. Germline-derived CDR1 and CDR2 are LNHDA and SQIVND (reference sequence). The CDR3 loop spans 15 amino acids. The CDR3 bases are TGTGCCAGTACCAGAGCCGGGAGTCGGAATCAGCCCCAGCATTTT. This translates into CASTRAGSRNQPQHF.